Listed here are 6 T cell receptor beta chains from one sample, sequenced in a study of Ad26.COV2.S vaccination and SARS-CoV-2 variants. Sequenced by immunoSEQ multiplex PCR; TCRdb stores in-frame clones only, minus some. The sample lists about 400,000 clones, 70% to 90% occurring once. Indicated treatment: about 20 received Ad26.COV2.S at low or high dose, single or two shots; roughly 5 received placebo; per-sample allocation not given. Samples came from day 63 after the first vaccine or placebo injection. The specimen comprised peripheral blood, sampled in a trial of Ad26.COV2.S vaccine versus placebo. The source is a person between 18 and 65 years old who received the Ad26.COV2.S COVID-19 vaccine or a placebo.

The V gene is TRBV6-5, the J gene TRBJ2-5; 7 bases fit TRBD1. V lost 2 bases and J lost 5; bases outside the gene matches: 5. The CDR3 consists of 14 residues. Germline CDR1 and CDR2: MNHEY and SVGAGI. In DNA, the CDR3 is TGTGCCAGCAGTTACAGGGGGCTTGGGGAGACCCAGTACTTC. It codes for CASSYRGLGETQYF.

The J gene is TRBJ1-5, the V gene TRBV9, with TRBD1 identical over 12 bases. The V and J ends lost 2 bases and 7 bases, in that order; junction bases with no gene match: 1. The CDR3 sequence is 14 residues long. The germline gives CDR1 SGDLS, CDR2 YYNGEE. The CDR3 nucleotides read TGTGCCAGCAGCGTTGGGACAGGGGGCCAGCCCCAGCATTTT. Translated: CASSVGTGGQPQHF.

The chain has TRBV30 and TRBJ2-3; D gene uncertain. Germline V lookup: CDR1 GTSNPN, CDR2 SVGIG (reference sequence). The CDR3 has 13 amino acids. Trimming removed 0 bases from V and 0 bases from J, with 4 bases in between. The CDR3 DNA reads as TGTGCCTGGAGTGTAGGGAGCACAGATACGCAGTATTTT. Translating it yields CAWSVGSTDTQYF.

This rearrangement joins TRBV3-1 (or the pseudogene TRBV3-2) to TRBJ2-7; 8 nucleotides match TRBD2. Germline CDR1 reads LGHDT; CDR2 reads YNNKEL (reference sequence). The V segment lost 2 bases and the J segment 0 bases; nucleotides outside the gene matches: 9. This CDR3 has 17 amino acids. The CDR3 here is CASSQSRTSLSSYEQYF. The CDR3 region has the DNA TGTGCCAGCAGCCAATCCAGGACTAGCCTGAGCTCCTACGAGCAGTACTTC.

In its sample, this clone was seen a few times. The DNA of the CDR3 is TGCGCCAGCAGCTTGACTGGGGCCAACGTCCTGACTTTC. It encodes CASSLTGANVLTF. The chain employs TRBV5-1 and TRBJ2-6, with no clear D. Germline CDR1 is SGHRS and CDR2 is YFSETQ. The V end lost 1 base, the J end lost 2 bases, and 1 base lay between the germline ends. The CDR3 contains 13 residues.

The rearrangement joins TRBV28 to TRBJ1-2, with D perhaps TRBD1 (5 bases). With 6 bases removed from V and 2 bases from J, the gap between germline ends came to 10 bases. CDR3 length: 13 amino acids. The germline V gene has CDR1 MDHEN and CDR2 SYDVKM. The CDR3: CASRRGQNYGYTF. CDR3 in DNA: TGTGCCAGCAGACGCGGACAAAACTATGGCTACACCTTC.